Below, 11 T cell receptor beta chains from the same sample are listed, as sequenced in a study of preoperative IRX-2 immunotherapy in early breast cancer. TCRdb keeps only in-frame clones here, not all; method: immunoSEQ multiplex PCR. Among about 26,000 clones, around 91% were seen once, and the ten largest hold 9.8%. Treatment defined: preoperative locoregional IRX-2 cytokine immunotherapy. The sample was collected from a patient treated with IRX-2 immunotherapy. The receptors derive from a human donor with breast cancer.

This chain joins TRBV5-1 and TRBJ2-3, with D maybe TRBD2 (6 bases). There are 14 residues in the CDR3. V was pared by 5 bases and J by 1 base, with 11 bases between. Germline loops: CDR1 SGHRS, CDR2 YFSETQ. The CDR3 DNA is TGCGCCAGCAGAAGGACTATGGGCACAGATACGCAGTATTTT. It yields the protein CASRRTMGTDTQYF.

The genes are TRBV28 and TRBJ1-4, with a possible D match to TRBD1 (5 bases). The V and J ends lost 5 bases and 13 bases respectively, with 11 bases between them. Germline assignment: CDR1 MDHEN and CDR2 SYDVKM. CDR3 size: 11 residues. DNA of the CDR3: TGTGCCAGCAGTGTGACAGCAAGACTGTTTTTT. Translating gives CASSVTARLFF.

This sequence joins TRBV5-1 and TRBJ1-2, with D hard to call. Germline V gene sequence: CDR1 SGHRS, CDR2 YFSETQ. The CDR3 totals 14 residues. Trimming shortened V by 0 bases and J by 4 bases, and 10 bases separated the two germline ends. The DNA of the CDR3 is TGCGCCAGCAGCTTGGCCGAAGAGAGCTATGGCTACACCTTC. Translating gives CASSLAEESYGYTF.

The chain has TRBV7-2 and TRBJ2-7; 7 positions agree with TRBD2. Germline V gives CDR1 SGHTA, CDR2 FQGNSA. V was clipped by 1 base and J by 2 bases; unmatched bases: 2. This CDR3 contains 14 residues. CDR3 DNA sequence: TGTGCCAGCAGCTTAGGGGGGGGGACCTACGAGCAGTACTTC. Translating gives CASSLGGGTYEQYF.

The V gene is TRBV30, the J gene TRBJ2-1, with 12 bases identical to TRBD2. Germline V gene data show CDR1 as GTSNPN and CDR2 as SVGIG (reference sequence). The CDR3 has 17 amino acids. V lost 3 bases to trimming and J lost 0 bases; unmatched junction nucleotides: 6. The CDR3 protein is CAWRRLAGGSSYNEQFF. The CDR3 DNA is TGTGCCTGGAGAAGGCTAGCGGGGGGGAGCTCCTACAATGAGCAGTTCTTC. Combining the CDR3 with reference TRBV30 and TRBJ2-1 gives the whole variable domain SQTIHQWPATLVQPVGSPLSLECTVEGTSNPNLYWYRQAAGRGLQLLFYSVGIGQISSEVPQNLSASRPQDRQFILSSKKLLLSDSGFYLCAWRRLAGGSSYNEQFFGPGTRLTVL.

The V gene is TRBV6-1, the J gene TRBJ1-4, with D possibly TRBD1 on 6 matching bases. There are 14 residues in the CDR3. Per germline, CDR1 MNHNS and CDR2 SASEGT. V shed 2 bases and J shed 10 bases, with 14 bases lying between them. The CDR3 DNA sequence: TGTGCCAGCAGTGAAAGACAGGAGGTGGGAAAACTGTTTTTT. Encoded protein: CASSERQEVGKLFF.

This clone was seen only a few times. The chain uses TRBV25-1 and TRBJ1-6, with D maybe TRBD1 (6 bases). CDR1 MGHDK and CDR2 SYGVNS come from the germline V gene. Trimming took 3 bases from V and 7 from J, leaving 7 bases between them. The CDR3 is 13 residues long. The CDR3 protein is CASSDRGNSPLHF. The DNA for the CDR3 is TGTGCCAGCAGTGACAGGGGCAATTCACCCCTCCACTTT.

This chain links TRBV28 with TRBJ2-5, with TRBD2 identical over 10 bases. Unmatched junction bases numbered 10, after V lost 4 bases and J lost 5 bases. CDR1 and CDR2 (germline): MDHEN, SYDVKM. This CDR3 is built from 16 residues. CDR3 amino acids: CASSSLAGGPGETQYF. CDR3 DNA sequence: TGTGCCAGCAGTTCTTTAGCGGGAGGCCCTGGGGAGACCCAGTACTTC.

This clone was seen once. The chain combines TRBV2 with TRBJ1-4; D unresolved. Looked up from germline, CDR1 is SNHLY and CDR2 is FYNNEI. V was pared by 7 bases and J by 2 bases, with 8 bases between. This CDR3 region has 13 residues. The chain's CDR3 is CASMPGTNEKLFF. The CDR3 region has the DNA TGTGCCAGCATGCCGGGGACTAATGAAAAACTGTTTTTT. The whole variable domain, remainder taken from reference TRBV2 and TRBJ1-4, is EPEVTQTPSHQVTQMGQEVILRCVPISNHLYFYWYRQILGQKVEFLVSFYNNEISEKSEIFDDQFSVERPDGSNFTLKIRSTKLEDSAMYFCASMPGTNEKLFFGSGTQLSVL.

The rearrangement uses TRBV7-7 and TRBJ2-5; 9 bases align to TRBD1. The CDR3 covers 13 residues. Germline V gene lookup returns CDR1 SSHAT and CDR2 FNYEAQ (reference sequence). V lost 5 bases, J lost 5 bases, and 3 bases stayed unmatched. CDR3 DNA sequence: TGTGCCAGCAGCACGGACAGGGGCGAGACCCAGTACTTC. This codes for CASSTDRGETQYF.

The chain couples TRBV10-3 to TRBJ1-2; the D is unclear. The germline V gene has CDR1 ENHRY and CDR2 SYGVKD. The CDR3 loop spans 14 amino acids. V was clipped by 0 bases and J by 4 bases, with 9 bases between them. The chain's CDR3 is CAISESSGSYGYTF. The CDR3, as DNA: TGTGCCATCAGTGAGTCGTCGGGGAGCTATGGCTACACCTTC.